These 11 T cell receptor beta chains were sequenced from one sample in a study of tumor-infiltrating lymphocytes in primary liver carcinoma (dated by TCRdb to between 2016 and 2019). TCRdb records Illumina HiSeq 2500 as the sequencer. A constant-region primer and ProtoScript II reverse transcriptase were used to reverse-transcribe TCRbeta-specific cDNA from 500 ng total RNA. Three nested multiplex PCR rounds, following a slightly modified ARM-PCR procedure, were used to build the TCRbeta libraries. Each of the first two PCR rounds ran for nine to ten cycles and used multiplex TRBV1-TRBV30 forward primers together with a Cbeta reverse primer. TCRdb reworked the public reads: Q25 trimming with fastp, MiXCR clone assembly, productive beta chains retained. Each CDR3 protein gets just one entry, which takes the most common genes and DNA from the rows behind it. The table for this sample lists about 54,000 distinct CDR3 sequences; over 65% of them were counted only once. The ten largest clones add up to roughly 25% of the sample.

Without any cell sorting, total RNA and DNA were extracted together from around 18-30 mg of bulk tissue using the AllPrep DNA/RNA mini kit. The sequenced sample was liver tumor tissue from sampling region 2. The sample's cell subset or site label, decoded: tumor region T2, inferior pole. These receptors all come from a man aged 35 to 55 with primary liver carcinoma and hepatitis B virus infection.

This clonotype counts as medium-sized. The chain's CDR3 is CASSLGWGLAGDYNEQFF. CDR3 nucleotide sequence: TGTGCCAGCAGCTTGGGATGGGGACTAGCGGGAGACTACAATGAGCAGTTCTTC. J is TRBJ2-1 and V is TRBV11-2; TRBD2 matches at 14 bases. CDR3 size: 18 residues. Germline V gene lookup returns CDR1 SGHAT and CDR2 FQNNGV. Trimming cost V 3 bases and J 3 bases; bases outside gene matches: 7.

This clonotype has just a few counts. The germline gene is not matched at one end of the junction; a read error may be the cause. The chain joins TRBV7-9 to TRBJ2-3; TRBD2 might be the D (5 bases). Germline V gives CDR1 SEHNR, CDR2 FQNEAQ (reference sequence). The CDR3 has 18 residues. The CDR3 spells CASSLKRQDLSSTYTQYF. The CDR3 nucleotides read TGTGCCAGCAGCTTAAAACGGCAGGATCTCTCTAGCACATATACGCAGTATTTT.

The chain is built from TRBV29-1 and TRBJ1-2; 11 nucleotides align to TRBD1. CDR1 is SQVTM, CDR2 ANQGSEA, per germline. J was trimmed by 6 bases and V by 8 bases; bases with no gene match: 17. The CDR3 covers 16 residues. The CDR3: CSIATLSDRGQNGYTF. The DNA of the CDR3 is TGCAGCATCGCAACCCTATCGGACAGGGGGCAGAATGGCTACACCTTC.

Remarks on this clonotype: In this CDR3 the conserved last residue, phenylalanine or tryptophan, is missing, so a read error is likely. This chain links TRBV29-1 with TRBJ2-5; D perhaps matches TRBD1 (6 bases). Germline values: CDR1 SQVTM, CDR2 ANQGSEA. This CDR3 has 13 amino acids. V lost 6 bases and J lost 3, with 14 bases in between. The CDR3 DNA follows: TGCAGCGTAGGACAGCGGATTAAAGAGACCCAGTACATC. Its translation: CSVGQRIKETQYI.

To note about this clonotype: The junction departs from the called germline gene at one end, perhaps through a read error. V gene TRBV16 combines with J gene TRBJ1-4; a weak D match, TRBD1 (6 bases). The CDR3 is 15 residues long. Germline V gives CDR1 KGHSY, CDR2 FQNENV. The CDR3 DNA follows: TGTGTCAGCAGTCAATCGGGGGCTACTAATGAAAAACTGTTTTTT. Protein sequence: CVSSQSGATNEKLFF.

A few counts support this clonotype. Being one base from a much bigger clone, this may be a read error. J is TRBJ2-1 and V is TRBV6-2 or TRBV6-3; D is uncertain. Germline-derived CDR1 and CDR2 are MNHEY and SVGEGT. The length of the CDR3 is 13 residues. The CDR3 bases are TGTGCCAACAGTTATGAGCGTTACAATGAGCAGTTCTTC. As protein: CANSYERYNEQFF.

In the case of this clonotype: Its ends do not fully match the called genes, so a read error is possible. The chain employs TRBV4-1 and TRBJ2-7, with D possibly called TRBD1 or TRBD2 (6 bases each). Germline V gene data show CDR1 as MGHRA and CDR2 as YSYEKL. This CDR3 comprises 14 residues. DNA of the CDR3: TGCGGCAGCAGCCGGGGGCTAGATCAGGGCGAGCAGTACTTC. Its protein product is CGSSRGLDQGEQYF.

The CDR3 protein is CASSWVVIGYYEQYF. CDR3 coding DNA: TGTGCCAGCAGTTGGGTGGTGATAGGGTACTACGAGCAGTACTTC. The rearrangement uses TRBV6-5 and TRBJ2-7, with D hard to call. V was pared by 4 bases and J by 3 bases, with 16 bases between. Germline loops: CDR1 MNHEY, CDR2 SVGAGI. The CDR3 extends over 15 amino acids.

The chain uses TRBV4-1 and TRBJ1-5; D gene ambiguous. V shed 7 bases and J shed 5 bases, with 21 bases lying between them. CDR1 is MGHRA and CDR2 is YSYEKL in the germline V gene. The CDR3 sequence is 16 residues long. CDR3 sequence (DNA): TGCGCCAGCACCTTACGCCGGGGTATAGGGCATCAGCCCCAGCATTTT. Its protein is CASTLRRGIGHQPQHF.

Details on this clonotype: One end of the junction does not line up with germline, which may come from a read error. V is TRBV10-3 and J is TRBJ1-6; TRBD1 agrees at 7 bases. In germline, CDR1 is ENHRY, CDR2 SYGVKD. The CDR3 totals 14 residues. CDR3 in amino acids: CVISHDRVGSPLHF. The CDR3, as DNA: TGTGTCATCAGCCACGACAGGGTAGGGTCACCCCTCCACTTT.

To note about this clonotype: One junction end disagrees with the germline gene, perhaps due to a read error. The chain links TRBV12-3 or TRBV12-4 to TRBJ1-2, with unresolved D. The CDR3 length is 13 residues. The CDR3 protein is CASIQENGYGYTF. The CDR3 bases are TGTGCCAGCATCCAAGAGAACGGCTATGGCTACACATTC.